Listed below are T cell receptor beta chains from one sample, sequenced in a study of control samples from healthy donors and cancer patients. Profiling relied on immunoSEQ multiplex PCR, and the TCRdb table lists in-frame clones only, not all of them. The top ten clones hold 1.5% to 2% of a sample with 210,000 or so clones, approximately 91% of them seen once. Sequenced: blood. The origin of the receptors is a man younger than 40 in good health. Each CDR3 is given with its conserved first and last residue. Fields, in order: D gene, J gene, V gene, clone size, CDR3 protein, CDR3 DNA. D genes are given only for firm matches. Not every row has a clone size; where given, it reads once, few, many or a size class.

TRBD1	TRBJ1-2	TRBV29-1	.	CSVGPNWDRNGYTF	TGCAGCGTTGGCCCTAATTGGGACAGAAATGGCTACACCTTC
TRBD1	TRBJ2-7	TRBV11-2	few	CASSLGNTGVSEQYF	TGTGCCAGCAGCCTTGGGAACACAGGGGTTAGCGAGCAGTACTTC
.	TRBJ1-3	TRBV6-5	.	CASNSGNTIYF	TGTGCCAGCAACAGTGGAAACACCATATATTTT
.	TRBJ2-1	TRBV10-1	.	CASSESGRHNEQFF	TGCGCCAGCAGTGAGTCGGGCCGGCACAATGAGCAGTTCTTC
.	TRBJ1-2	TRBV5-6	.	CASSPLANYGYTF	TGTGCCAGCAGCCCCCTGGCTAACTATGGCTACACCTTC
.	TRBJ2-2	TRBV19	.	CASTTSGPQTGELFF	TGTGCCAGTACCACGAGTGGGCCCCAAACCGGGGAGCTGTTTTTT
TRBD1	TRBJ1-1	TRBV10-1	once	CASRGQGNTEAFF	TGCGCCAGCAGGGGACAGGGGAACACTGAAGCTTTCTTT
.	TRBJ1-6	TRBV30	.	CAWSIRDNSPLHF	TGTGCCTGGAGTATCAGGGATAATTCACCCCTCCACTTT
TRBD1	TRBJ1-3	TRBV18	.	CASSPVMLQGSGNTIYF	TGTGCCAGCTCACCAGTGATGCTACAGGGGTCTGGAAACACCATATATTTT
.	TRBJ1-2	TRBV5-4	.	CASSLEGQGFYGYTF	TGTGCCAGCAGCTTGGAAGGTCAGGGTTTTTATGGCTACACCTTC
.	TRBJ2-7	TRBV25-1	.	CASTAYEQYF	TGTGCCAGCACTGCCTACGAGCAGTACTTC
.	TRBJ1-6	TRBV9	.	CASSADFGNSPLHF	TGTGCCAGCAGCGCTGACTTTGGCAATTCACCCCTCCACTTT
TRBD1	TRBJ2-7	TRBV7-3	.	CASSLGTGRYEQYF	TGTGCCAGCAGCTTAGGGACAGGGAGGTACGAGCAGTACTTC
TRBD1	TRBJ1-2	TRBV29-1	.	CSVNTFVQGASGYTF	TGCAGCGTTAACACTTTCGTACAGGGGGCAAGCGGCTACACCTTC
.	TRBJ1-1	TRBV5-6	.	CASSLAGNTEAFF	TGTGCCAGCAGCTTGGCGGGGAACACTGAAGCTTTCTTT
.	TRBJ1-4	TRBV15	.	CATSRDLGNEKLFF	TGTGCCACCAGCAGAGATCTCGGGAATGAAAAACTGTTTTTT
.	TRBJ1-2	TRBV6-1	.	CASSERQPYGYTF	TGTGCCAGCAGTGAACGGCAGCCATATGGCTACACCTTC
TRBD1	TRBJ1-6	TRBV5-1	.	CASSLGQGKSPLHF	TGCGCCAGCAGCTTGGGACAGGGAAAATCACCCCTCCACTTT
.	TRBJ1-3	TRBV9	.	CASSVAGKFLSGNTIYF	TGTGCCAGCAGCGTCGCAGGGAAGTTTCTCTCTGGAAACACCATATATTTT
.	TRBJ2-7	TRBV4-1	.	CASSQDDSYEQYF	TGCGCCAGCAGCCAAGACGACTCCTACGAGCAGTACTTC
.	TRBJ2-7	TRBV14	.	CASSQETGRLSEQYF	TGTGCCAGCAGCCAAGAGACGGGCCGCCTCTCCGAGCAGTACTTC
TRBD1	TRBJ2-7	TRBV3-1/TRBV3-2	.	CASSQVGTGDQYF	TGTGCCAGCAGCCAAGTAGGCACAGGGGACCAGTACTTC
.	TRBJ2-2	TRBV6-5	.	CASRQLKPGELFF	TGTGCCAGCAGACAGTTGAAACCCGGGGAGCTGTTTTTT
TRBD2	TRBJ2-7	TRBV27	.	CASSISLAGGYEQYF	TGTGCCAGCAGTATCTCGCTAGCGGGAGGCTACGAGCAGTACTTC
.	TRBJ1-2	TRBV28	.	CASSLDSLRGYTF	TGTGCCAGCAGTTTGGACTCTTTACGGGGCTACACCTTC
TRBD1	TRBJ1-6	TRBV19	.	CASSMRQGGRSSYNSPLHF	TGTGCCAGTAGTATGAGACAGGGGGGTCGGAGCTCCTATAATTCACCCCTCCACTTT
TRBD2	TRBJ2-1	TRBV11-2	.	CASSSAGALEKQFF	TGTGCCAGCAGCTCAGCGGGGGCCCTGGAGAAGCAGTTCTTC